What follows are 30 T cell receptor beta chains derived from one specimen sequenced in a study of radiotherapy plus CTLA-4 blockade in lung cancer. The assay was immunoSEQ multiplex PCR, and TCRdb's table has in-frame clones only and misses some. The table includes just over 60,000 clones, roughly 80% detected once. The input for sequencing was peripheral blood, taken from a patient treated with radiotherapy plus ipilimumab. Source of these receptors: a human donor with non-small cell lung cancer who had a complete response to radiotherapy plus ipilimumab.

In its sample, this clone was seen once. This chain's CDR3 is CASSDNYGSTDTQYF. CDR3 in DNA: TGTGCCAGCAGTGATAATTACGGTAGCACAGATACGCAGTATTTT. This chain links TRBV2 with TRBJ2-3, with D uncertain. Trimming stripped 3 bases from V and 0 bases from J, with 10 bases between. Germline values: CDR1 SNHLY, CDR2 FYNNEI. The CDR3 is 15 amino acids.

This chain links TRBV30 with TRBJ1-3; 7 nucleotides agree with TRBD1. This CDR3 is 13 amino acids long. The germline V gene has CDR1 GTSNPN and CDR2 SVGIG (reference sequence). J lost 3 bases, V lost 5 bases, and 4 bases had no gene match. CDR3 nucleotides: TGTGCCTGGGTGGACAGGAATGGAAACACCATATATTTT. It translates to CAWVDRNGNTIYF.

This chain connects TRBV27 to TRBJ2-3, with D perhaps being TRBD1 or TRBD2 (5 bases each). Germline CDR1 is MNHEY and CDR2 is SMNVEV (reference sequence). CDR3 length: 15 amino acids. V shed 6 bases and J shed 2 bases, with 15 bases lying between them. Here the CDR3 DNA reads TGTGCCAGCAGGGGGCGAAAGACTAACACAGATACGCAGTATTTT. Its translation: CASRGRKTNTDTQYF.

This CDR3 is CASSLVGDYEQYF. As DNA, the CDR3 is TGTGCCAGCAGCTTGGTGGGGGATTACGAGCAGTACTTC. The chain combines TRBV5-4 with TRBJ2-7; the D call may be TRBD1 or TRBD2 (5 bases each). CDR1 is SGHNT, CDR2 YYREEE, per germline (reference sequence). Trimming took off 0 bases at V and 4 bases at J, with 8 bases between the two ends. There are 13 residues in the CDR3.

The chain carries TRBV19 and TRBJ2-7, with a possible D match to TRBD2 (7 bases). CDR3 length equals 13 residues. CDR1 LNHDA and CDR2 SQIVND come from the germline V gene (reference sequence). V dropped 5 bases and J dropped 3 bases, with 11 bases sitting between them. This CDR3 reads CASSGGGGYEQYF. The DNA of the CDR3 is TGTGCCAGTAGTGGGGGCGGGGGCTACGAGCAGTACTTC.

Only a few counts were recorded for this clone. The chain recombines TRBV5-1 with TRBJ2-5; unclear D gene. The V gene's germline CDR1 is SGHRS and CDR2 YFSETQ. V was clipped by 0 bases and J by 2 bases, with 5 bases between them. The CDR3 sequence is 13 residues long. The CDR3 coding sequence is TGCGCCAGCAGCTTGGACAGTCAAGAGACCCAGTACTTC. Residues: CASSLDSQETQYF.

The chain recombines TRBV5-1 with TRBJ1-1; no definite D call. CDR3 length: 13 amino acids. Germline V gives CDR1 SGHRS, CDR2 YFSETQ. The V gene lost 5 bases and the J gene lost 3 bases, with 11 bases spanning the gap. The CDR3 nucleotides read TGCGCCAGCAGAAGAGGAGCTGACACTGAAGCTTTCTTT. This codes for CASRRGADTEAFF.

The chain is built from TRBV18 and TRBJ1-4, with 8 bases aligning to TRBD1. Germline CDR1 is KGHSH and CDR2 is LQKENI. The CDR3 covers 12 residues. V shed 6 bases and J 13 bases; nucleotides not matched to a gene: 7. The CDR3 is CASSPDRGALFF. The CDR3 region has the DNA TGTGCCAGCTCTCCCGACAGGGGAGCACTGTTTTTT.

In its sample, this clone was seen once. The chain is built from TRBV7-2 and TRBJ2-5, with 8 positions matching TRBD2. V shed 6 bases and J 0 bases; nucleotides not matched to a gene: 12. Germline V gene lookup returns CDR1 SGHTA and CDR2 FQGNSA. The CDR3 length is 17 residues. The CDR3 DNA sequence: TGTGCCAGCAGAGGGGCGGGGGGACCCTTGTACCAAGAGACCCAGTACTTC. Translation gives CASRGAGGPLYQETQYF.

V and J are TRBV30 and TRBJ2-7, with TRBD1 identical over 7 bases. This CDR3 contains 17 residues. With 1 base clipped from V and 2 bases from J, the junction kept 14 bases outside the gene matches. Germline V gives CDR1 GTSNPN, CDR2 SVGIG (reference sequence). The CDR3 bases are TGTGCCTGGAGTGATTTAAGGGGGCGGCGAGGACCCTACGAGCAGTACTTC. This encodes CAWSDLRGRRGPYEQYF.

The gene calls are TRBV28 and TRBJ1-5; TRBD1 matches at 7 bases. The CDR3 has 13 amino acids. Trimming took 7 bases from V and 4 from J; bases not matched to a gene: 4. Germline CDR1 reads MDHEN; CDR2 reads SYDVKM. The CDR3 is CASTTTGNQPQHF. In DNA, the CDR3 is TGTGCCAGCACCACGACAGGGAATCAGCCCCAGCATTTT.

This chain links TRBV10-3 with TRBJ1-2, with no clear D. There are 13 residues in the CDR3. Germline V gene data show CDR1 as ENHRY and CDR2 as SYGVKD. V gave up 7 bases and J gave up 3 bases, with 12 bases separating them. CDR3 coding DNA: TGTGCCATCACCTTGGACTTCGACTATGGCTACACCTTC. This translates into CAITLDFDYGYTF.

This chain joins TRBV6-1 and TRBJ1-2; D call uncertain. Trimming pared 2 bases from V and 4 bases from J, leaving 8 bases between. Per the germline V gene, CDR1 is MNHNS and CDR2 is SASEGT. The CDR3 is 13 residues long. The CDR3 spells CASSEQPFYGYTF. The CDR3 nucleotides are TGTGCCAGCAGTGAACAGCCTTTCTATGGCTACACCTTC.

This clone showed up just a few times. The chain employs TRBV11-3 and TRBJ2-1, with a weak D call TRBD1 (5 bases). The CDR3 covers 13 residues. Germline assignment: CDR1 SGHNT and CDR2 YENEEA. Between the trimmed V and J ends, which lost 5 bases and 9 bases, there was a span of 14 bases. The CDR3 protein is CASSLGPDGEQFF. CDR3 coding DNA: TGTGCCAGCAGCCTGGGGCCCGATGGTGAGCAGTTCTTC.

V gene TRBV7-2 combines with J gene TRBJ1-5, with D maybe TRBD1 (5 bases). Germline CDR1 is SGHTA and CDR2 is FQGNSA. This CDR3 is 15 amino acids long. V dropped 2 bases and J dropped 4 bases, with 12 bases sitting between them. CDR3 sequence: CASSLRLGVNQPQHF. The DNA of the CDR3 is TGTGCCAGCAGCTTAAGATTGGGGGTGAATCAGCCCCAGCATTTT.

In DNA form, the CDR3 reads TGTGCCAGCAGCCGGACTAGCGGGGGATTGACGCAGTATTTT. Amino acids: CASSRTSGGLTQYF. The rearrangement links TRBV7-2 to TRBJ2-3; 13 nucleotides line up with TRBD2. CDR3 length equals 14 residues. Germline loops: CDR1 SGHTA, CDR2 FQGNSA. V was pared by 5 bases and J by 9 bases, with 5 bases of the junction left unmatched.

This chain connects TRBV6-5 to TRBJ1-1, with D hard to call. Trimming cost V 8 bases and J 5 bases, with 9 bases left between them. CDR3 size: 11 residues. The germline V gene encodes CDR1 MNHEY and CDR2 SVGAGI. The CDR3 DNA reads TGTGCCAGCGGACGGGCGACTGAAGCTTTCTTT. Translated: CASGRATEAFF.

In its sample, this clone is medium-sized. The CDR3 protein is CASSRDRMGHTIYF. The CDR3 DNA reads TGTGCCAGCAGCCGGGACAGGATGGGACACACCATATATTTT. V usage is TRBV5-4 and J usage is TRBJ1-3; TRBD1 matches at 8 bases. The CDR3 runs to 14 residues. Losses at the gene ends were 4 bases for V and 8 bases for J; bases not matched to a gene: 8. CDR1 SGHNT and CDR2 YYREEE come from the germline V gene (reference sequence).

V and J are TRBV13 and TRBJ2-7; possible D gene TRBD2, 7 bases. Trimming removed 7 bases at V and 5 bases at J, with 18 bases between. CDR1 PRHDT and CDR2 FYEKMQ come from the germline V gene (reference sequence). The CDR3 sequence is 14 residues long. CDR3 nucleotide sequence: TGTGCCAGCACCCGGGCGGGGGCAAAAAACGAGCAGTACTTC. It translates to CASTRAGAKNEQYF.

V gene TRBV19 combines with J gene TRBJ1-3, with TRBD1 matching over 8 bases. The CDR3 totals 12 residues. V lost 10 bases, J lost 6 bases, and 5 bases stayed unmatched. From germline, CDR1 is LNHDA and CDR2 SQIVND (reference sequence). CDR3 sequence: CATLTGENTIYF. The CDR3 DNA follows: TGTGCCACCCTGACAGGGGAAAACACCATATATTTT.

This rearrangement joins TRBV11-3 to TRBJ2-7, with a possible D match to TRBD1 (5 bases). The CDR3 totals 13 residues. Germline lookup yields CDR1 SGHNT and CDR2 YENEEA. Trimming took 1 base from V and 6 from J, leaving 10 bases between them. CDR3 DNA sequence: TGTGCCAGCAGCTTAGTTCCAGGGCGCGAGCAGTACGTC. It encodes CASSLVPGREQYV.

This clone was observed a handful of times. The chain employs TRBV30 and TRBJ1-5, with no clear D. Deletions cut 3 bases from V and 4 bases from J, with 10 bases between. The CDR3 loop spans 13 amino acids. Germline V gene sequence: CDR1 GTSNPN, CDR2 SVGIG (reference sequence). In nucleotides, the CDR3 is TGTGCCTGGAGAGCATCAGATAATCAGCCCCAGCATTTT. It translates to CAWRASDNQPQHF.

V gene TRBV14 combines with J gene TRBJ1-1; no clear D gene. Trimming left V 4 bases short and J 0 bases short, with 6 bases between. This CDR3 comprises 13 residues. In germline, CDR1 is SGHDN, CDR2 FVKESK. CDR3 loop: CASSRNLNTEAFF. CDR3 DNA sequence: TGTGCCAGCAGCCGGAACTTGAACACTGAAGCTTTCTTT.

There are a few counts of this clone. The chain employs TRBV21-1 and TRBJ2-7; the DNA was not used to check the table's D call, TRBD1. TRBV21-1 is noted as a pseudogene. This CDR3 comprises 12 residues. The CDR3 DNA sequence: TGTGCCAGCAGCATGGAGACAGACGAGCAGTACGTC. Protein: CASSMETDEQYV.

The chain carries TRBV4-1 and TRBJ1-6; D is uncertain. CDR3 length: 16 residues. CDR1 is MGHRA, CDR2 YSYEKL, per germline. With 2 bases removed from V and 5 bases from J, the gap between germline ends came to 13 bases. The DNA of the CDR3 is TGCGCCAGCAGCCAATCATATGGGCAGAATAATTCACCCCTCCACTTT. This codes for CASSQSYGQNNSPLHF.

This chain uses TRBV4-3 with TRBJ2-7; no clear D gene. With 8 bases removed from V and 5 bases from J, the gap between germline ends came to 19 bases. The CDR3 is 14 amino acids. CDR1 and CDR2 from the germline V gene are LGHNA and YSLEER. CDR3 coding DNA: TGCGCCAGCCCACTCTTGTCCCAGAGCCACGAGCAGTACGTC. It yields the protein CASPLLSQSHEQYV.

This chain joins TRBV5-1 and TRBJ2-3; 8 nucleotides match TRBD2. Germline-derived CDR1 and CDR2 are SGHRS and YFSETQ. This CDR3 has 17 amino acids. V trimming: 0 bases; J trimming: 3 bases; junction bases outside the gene matches: 9. The chain's CDR3 is CASSLVTGLVGTDTQYF. CDR3 nucleotide sequence: TGCGCCAGCAGCTTGGTAACGGGACTAGTTGGTACAGATACGCAGTATTTT. Using reference TRBV5-1 and TRBJ2-3 for the parts outside the CDR3, the full variable domain is KAGVTQTPRYLIKTRGQQVTLSCSPISGHRSVSWYQQTPGQGLQFLFEYFSETQRNKGNFPGRFSGRQFSNSRSEMNVSTLELGDSALYLCASSLVTGLVGTDTQYFGPGTRLTVL.

J is TRBJ1-5 and V is TRBV27; D call uncertain. Germline V gene sequence: CDR1 MNHEY, CDR2 SMNVEV (reference sequence). The CDR3 contains 15 residues. V lost 3 bases and J lost 4, with 13 bases in between. CDR3 coding DNA: TGTGCCAGCAGTTTTCAGCCAGTCCATAATCAGCCCCAGCATTTT. Protein: CASSFQPVHNQPQHF.

The rearrangement uses TRBV7-2 and TRBJ1-2, with D hard to call. CDR3 length: 13 residues. The V end was cut by 0 bases, the J end by 7 bases, with 9 bases between. Germline V gene data show CDR1 as SGHTA and CDR2 as FQGNSA. CDR3 DNA: TGTGCCAGCAGCTTAGCCGTCACGGCTGGCTACACCTTC. This gives the protein CASSLAVTAGYTF.

Comments on this clone: Its ends do not fully match the called genes, so a read error is possible. In nucleotides, the CDR3 is TGTGCCAGCAGAGTCCTAGCGGGCTTAGACTTC. Residues: CASRVLAGLDF. This chain uses TRBV7-2 with TRBJ2-5, with TRBD2 identical over 8 bases. Germline CDR1 is SGHTA and CDR2 is FQGNSA. The CDR3 has 11 residues.